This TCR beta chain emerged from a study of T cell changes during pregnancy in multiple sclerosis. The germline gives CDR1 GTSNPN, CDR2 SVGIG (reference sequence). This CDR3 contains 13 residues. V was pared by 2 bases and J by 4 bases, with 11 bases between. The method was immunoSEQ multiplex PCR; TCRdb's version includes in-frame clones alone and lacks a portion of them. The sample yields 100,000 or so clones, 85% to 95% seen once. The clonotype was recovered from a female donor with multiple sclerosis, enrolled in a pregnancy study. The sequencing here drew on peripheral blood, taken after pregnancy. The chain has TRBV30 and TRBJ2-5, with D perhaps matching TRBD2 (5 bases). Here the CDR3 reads CAWSIRRGETQYF. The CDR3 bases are TGTGCCTGGAGTATCAGACGGGGAGAGACCCAGTACTTC.